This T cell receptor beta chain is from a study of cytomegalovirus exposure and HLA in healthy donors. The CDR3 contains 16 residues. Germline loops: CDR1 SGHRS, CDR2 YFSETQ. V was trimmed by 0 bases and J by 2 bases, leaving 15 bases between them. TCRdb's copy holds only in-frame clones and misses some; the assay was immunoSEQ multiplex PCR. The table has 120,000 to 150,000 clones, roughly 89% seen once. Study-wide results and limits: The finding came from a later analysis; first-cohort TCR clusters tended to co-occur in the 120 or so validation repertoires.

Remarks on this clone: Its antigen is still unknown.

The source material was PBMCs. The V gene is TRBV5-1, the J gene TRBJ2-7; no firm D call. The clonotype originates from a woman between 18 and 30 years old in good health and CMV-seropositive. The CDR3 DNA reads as TGCGCCAGCAGCTTGGTCTGGCAGGTGCCCCCCTACGAGCAGTACTTC. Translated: CASSLVWQVPPYEQYF.